These 26 T cell receptor beta chains were all obtained from the same sample, sequenced in a study of T cell clonality in common variable immunodeficiency. Study-level points and caveats: In common variable immunodeficiency, TCR beta chains reportedly carried fewer deletions and N-nucleotide insertions.

Sequencing used immunoSEQ multiplex PCR; TCRdb keeps in-frame clones, though not all of them. The sample yields approximately 11,000 clones, without any singletons. Their antigen targets remain unknown. Input material: peripheral blood mononuclear cells. These receptors were taken from a human donor with common variable immunodeficiency.

This clone was detected a few times. The read is 3 residues too short to cover the CDR3 end, so that end is filled in from the germline J gene. The V call is TRBV7-9, the J call TRBJ1-1; D is ambiguous. CDR3 size: 13 residues. Germline V gene sequence: CDR1 SEHNR, CDR2 FQNEAQ (reference sequence). The ends were cut back, 1 base at V and 2 bases at J, with 5 bases in the middle. The covered CDR3 bases are TGTGCCAGCAGCTTAGGCACAAACACTGAA. Translating it yields CASSLGTNTE. The full CDR3 protein reads CASSLGTNTEAFF.

As regards this clone: The read comes to an end 3 residues before the CDR3 does, leaving the germline J gene to fill in the end. V and J are TRBV19 and TRBJ1-6; 10 bases are a match to TRBD1. The CDR3 runs to 14 residues. Germline trimming cut 6 bases from V and 10 bases from J; bases unmatched to any gene: 6. The V gene's germline CDR1 is LNHDA and CDR2 SQIVND (reference sequence). The part of the CDR3 DNA that was read is TGTGCCAGTAGGGACAGGGGGATAGTCTCACCC. It yields the protein CASRDRGIVSP. The entire CDR3 sequence reads CASRDRGIVSPLHF.

This clone was counted between two and nine times. The missing CDR3 end, 3 residues past where the read stops, is filled in from the germline J gene. This chain joins TRBV18 and TRBJ2-2; TRBD1 might be the D (5 bases). The germline V and J ends were trimmed by 3 bases and 0 bases, with 11 bases remaining between them. Germline V lookup: CDR1 KGHSH, CDR2 LQKENI. The CDR3 is made up of 16 amino acids. This CDR3 is CASSPSRVSNTGELFF. The covered CDR3 bases are TGTGCCAGCTCACCCAGCAGGGTTTCGAACACCGGGGAG. Combining the CDR3 with reference TRBV18 and TRBJ2-2 gives the whole variable domain NAGVMQNPRHLVRRRGQEARLRCSPMKGHSHVYWYRQLPEEGLKFMVYLQKENIIDESGMPKERFSAEFPKEGPSILRIQQVVRGDSAAYFCASSPSRVSNTGELFFGEGSRLTVL.

Note on this clone: Germline is not matched at one junction end, which may reflect a read error. The read ends 3 residues shy of where the CDR3 ends; the end is completed using the germline J gene. J is TRBJ2-5 and V is TRBV7-7, with D possibly matching TRBD1 (5 bases). Germline V gives CDR1 SSHAT, CDR2 FNYEAQ (reference sequence). The CDR3 runs 14 residues. The chain's CDR3 is CASSLGQGKVTQYF. CDR3 DNA (partial): TGTGCTAGCAGCTTAGGTCAGGGAAAGGTGACC.

This clone is medium-sized within its sample. The CDR3 spells CSVGDPSGANVLTF. Partial CDR3 DNA: TGCAGCGTCGGGGATCCCTCTGGGGCCAACGTC. The rearrangement links TRBV29-1 to TRBJ2-6, with D maybe TRBD2 (5 bases). Read data end 3 residues before the CDR3 end; the end is taken from the germline J gene. Germline assignment: CDR1 SQVTM and CDR2 ANQGSEA. The V and J ends lost 6 bases and 0 bases respectively, with 9 bases between them. This CDR3 spans 14 amino acids.

Only a few counts were recorded for this clone. The read is 3 residues too short to cover the CDR3 end, so that end is filled in from the germline J gene. This sequence joins TRBV6-2 or TRBV6-3 and TRBJ2-5; 10 bases fit TRBD2. Germline trimming cut 6 bases from V and 6 bases from J; bases unmatched to any gene: 7. This CDR3 is built from 14 residues. The V gene's germline CDR1 is MNHEY and CDR2 SVGEGT. CDR3 region: CASSLAGERKTQYF. The part of the CDR3 DNA that was read is TGTGCCAGCAGCCTAGCGGGAGAGCGGAAGACC.

This CDR3 is CASSPLTGEGKSPLHF. CDR3 DNA, as far as it was read: TGTGCCAGCTCACCGCTGACAGGGGAGGGTAAGTCACCC. The chain uses TRBV18 and TRBJ1-6, with TRBD1 identical over 8 bases. The CDR3 end lies 3 residues beyond the end of the read and is filled in from the germline J gene. The CDR3 consists of 16 residues. Germline trimming cut 3 bases from V and 10 bases from J; bases unmatched to any gene: 11. Germline V CDR1 and CDR2: KGHSH, LQKENI.

This clone came up a few times. The CDR3 end is not reached by the read, which stops 3 residues before it; the germline J gene fills it in. J is TRBJ2-3 and V is TRBV6-1; no clear D gene. This CDR3 is built from 14 residues. Germline V gives CDR1 MNHNS, CDR2 SASEGT. V was clipped by 0 bases and J by 5 bases, with 9 bases between them. CDR3 sequence: CASSEAGPRDTQYF. The sequenced part of the CDR3 DNA is TGTGCCAGCAGTGAAGCGGGCCCGCGAGATACG.

This clone has a handful of counts. The sequence runs out 3 residues before the end of the CDR3; the remainder is reconstructed from the germline J gene. The rearrangement uses TRBV18 and TRBJ2-5, with TRBD1 matching 7 bases. The V and J ends lost 3 bases and 4 bases, in that order; junction bases with no gene match: 2. The CDR3 has 13 amino acids. Germline loops: CDR1 KGHSH, CDR2 LQKENI. Incomplete CDR3 DNA: TGTGCCAGCTCACCGAACAGGGGAGAGACC. Its translation: CASSPNRGET. The complete CDR3 protein is CASSPNRGETQYF.

This clone was counted between two and nine times. The CDR3 end lies 3 residues beyond the end of the read and is filled in from the germline J gene. This chain joins TRBV5-1 and TRBJ2-3, with D perhaps TRBD1 (5 bases). The V end was cut by 0 bases, the J end by 0 bases, with 8 bases between. CDR1 SGHRS and CDR2 YFSETQ come from the germline V gene. The CDR3 sequence is 15 residues long. The CDR3 here is CASSLEGASTDTQYF. The covered CDR3 bases are TGCGCCAGCAGCTTGGAAGGGGCTAGCACAGATACG.

Of note for this clone: The CDR3 is cut off 3 residues early in the read; its end comes from the germline J gene. The V and J genes are TRBV30 and TRBJ2-4, with TRBD2 matching 10 bases. The germline CDR1 and CDR2 sequences are GTSNPN and SVGIG (reference sequence). The length of the CDR3 is 17 residues. The V gene end was trimmed by 3 bases and the J gene end by 2 bases; junction bases not matched to a gene: 10. The CDR3 region is CAWSRISGRFSKNIQYF. CDR3 DNA, as far as it was read: TGTGCCTGGAGCCGAATTAGCGGGAGGTTTTCCAAAAACATT.

This clone occurred a few times. The read ends 3 residues shy of where the CDR3 ends; the end is completed using the germline J gene. The chain combines TRBV18 with TRBJ2-7; no clear D. Trimming cost V 6 bases and J 6 bases, with 21 bases left between them. The CDR3 has 15 amino acids. Germline V CDR1 and CDR2: KGHSH, LQKENI. The CDR3: CASSGFLQASGEQYF. CDR3 DNA (partial): TGTGCCAGCTCCGGATTTTTACAAGCCTCGGGCGAG.

This clone was counted only a few times. The read comes to an end 3 residues before the CDR3 does, leaving the germline J gene to fill in the end. This sequence joins TRBV19 and TRBJ1-5; tentatively, D is TRBD1 (6 bases). V dropped 6 bases and J dropped 6 bases, with 24 bases sitting between them. The length of the CDR3 is 17 residues. Germline CDR1 LNHDA, CDR2 SQIVND (reference sequence). CDR3 residues: CASSPTGSGARSQPQHF. Partial CDR3 DNA: TGTGCCAGTAGCCCGACAGGTAGCGGGGCTCGGAGTCAGCCC. Full variable domain (remainder filled in from reference TRBV19 and TRBJ1-5): DGGITQSPKYLFRKEGQNVTLSCEQNLNHDAMYWYRQDPGQGLRLIYYSQIVNDFQKGDIAEGYSVSREKKESFPLTVTSAQKNPTAFYLCASSPTGSGARSQPQHFGDGTRLSIL.

There are a few counts of this clone. With the read ending 3 residues before the CDR3 end, the germline J gene is used to fill in that end. The chain combines TRBV19 with TRBJ1-4, with a weak D call TRBD1 (6 bases). The CDR3 extends over 16 amino acids. Looked up from germline, CDR1 is LNHDA and CDR2 is SQIVND (reference sequence). V was pared by 7 bases and J by 0 bases, with 15 bases between. The DNA read from the CDR3 is TGTGCCAGTACTTACGGGCCAGGGGCAACTAATGAAAAA. Encoded protein: CASTYGPGATNEK. The whole CDR3 protein is CASTYGPGATNEKLFF.

Points on this clone: The read is 3 residues too short to cover the CDR3 end, so that end is filled in from the germline J gene. V usage is TRBV7-9 and J usage is TRBJ1-1; D is possibly TRBD1 (6 bases). The ends were cut back, 3 bases at V and 4 bases at J, with 9 bases in the middle. CDR3 length: 13 amino acids. In germline, CDR1 is SEHNR, CDR2 FQNEAQ (reference sequence). The CDR3 here is CASSFQGSTEAFF. Incomplete CDR3 DNA: TGTGCCAGCAGCTTCCAGGGGAGCACTGAA.

This clone ranks as medium-sized. The read stops 3 residues short of the end of the CDR3; the missing end is completed from the germline J gene. This chain connects TRBV7-6 to TRBJ2-3, with 8 bases lining up with TRBD2. The CDR3 sequence is 13 residues long. Germline loops: CDR1 SGHVS, CDR2 FNYEAQ. The V and J ends lost 8 bases and 3 bases, in that order; junction bases with no gene match: 4. The sequenced CDR3 bases are TGTGCCAGCGGGGGACTAGAGACAGATACG. Its translation is CASGGLETDT. The whole CDR3 protein is CASGGLETDTQYF.

This clone has only a few counts. Coverage ceases 3 residues before the CDR3 finishes, and the germline J gene fills in the end. The chain recombines TRBV2 with TRBJ2-7; D gene unclear. The V and J ends lost 3 bases and 4 bases respectively, with 4 bases between them. The CDR3 contains 11 residues. From germline, CDR1 is SNHLY and CDR2 FYNNEI. The CDR3 bases that were read are TGTGCCAGCAGTGAGAGGTACGAG. This codes for CASSERYE. Given in full, the CDR3 is CASSERYEQYF. Full variable domain (outside the CDR3, taken from reference TRBV2 and TRBJ2-7): EPEVTQTPSHQVTQMGQEVILRCVPISNHLYFYWYRQILGQKVEFLVSFYNNEISEKSEIFDDQFSVERPDGSNFTLKIRSTKLEDSAMYFCASSERYEQYFGPGTRLTVT.

Turning to this clone: The read terminates 3 residues before the CDR3 end, so the remaining end is supplied by the germline J gene. The chain is built from TRBV18 and TRBJ1-6, with 7 positions matching TRBD1. V shed 4 bases and J 8 bases; nucleotides not matched to a gene: 8. Germline V CDR1 and CDR2: KGHSH, LQKENI. The CDR3 has 15 amino acids. The covered CDR3 bases are TGTGCCAGCTCACTGACAGGGCGGAATGATTCACCC. It specifies CASSLTGRNDSP. The CDR3 reads in full as CASSLTGRNDSPLHF.

A few counts support this clone. CDR3: CASSAGRAGNYEQYF. Partial CDR3 DNA: TGTGCCAGCAGCGCCGGAAGGGCAGGGAATTACGAG. The chain has TRBV7-3 and TRBJ2-7, with D perhaps matching TRBD1 (5 bases). Read coverage stops 3 residues before the CDR3 terminus; the germline J gene supplies the remainder. Germline V gene data show CDR1 as SGHTA and CDR2 as FQGTGA. Trimming removed 5 bases at V and 4 bases at J, with 18 bases between. CDR3 length: 15 residues.

This clone was picked up a small number of times. The DNA ends 3 residues before the CDR3 does, and the rest of the CDR3 is filled in from the germline J gene. The chain joins TRBV7-9 to TRBJ1-1; no definite D call. The CDR3 is made up of 14 amino acids. Deletions cut 5 bases from V and 4 bases from J, with 14 bases between. The germline CDR1 and CDR2 sequences are SEHNR and FQNEAQ (reference sequence). The covered CDR3 bases are TGTGCCAGCAGCCGCCCCAGAGGGTTCACTGAA. Translation: CASSRPRGFTE. The CDR3 reads in full as CASSRPRGFTEAFF.

This clone was picked up a small number of times. The read gets to within 3 residues of the CDR3 end, and the germline J gene fills in the rest. The chain links TRBV19 to TRBJ1-5; a possible D gene is TRBD1 (6 bases). This CDR3 is built from 15 residues. Germline CDR1 and CDR2: LNHDA and SQIVND (reference sequence). Trimming stripped 3 bases from V and 2 bases from J, with 11 bases between. This CDR3 reads CASSIRDTRNQPQHF. The part of the CDR3 DNA that was read is TGTGCCAGTAGTATTAGGGACACCCGCAATCAGCCC.

To note about this clone: The read ends 3 residues before the CDR3 terminus; that terminus is restored from the germline J gene. The rearrangement joins TRBV19 to TRBJ2-1, with TRBD2 matching over 10 bases. This CDR3 contains 16 residues. V shed 7 bases and J 5 bases; nucleotides not matched to a gene: 11. CDR1 LNHDA and CDR2 SQIVND come from the germline V gene (reference sequence). Partial CDR3 DNA: TGTGCCAGTACCCAACGGACTAGCGGACCGAACAATGAG. It is translated as CASTQRTSGPNNE. The CDR3 in full is CASTQRTSGPNNEQFF.

Only a few counts were recorded for this clone. Read sequence stops 3 residues before the CDR3 end, and the germline J gene provides the missing end. The chain has TRBV18 and TRBJ1-4, with 9 nucleotides matching TRBD1. Germline V lookup: CDR1 KGHSH, CDR2 LQKENI. There are 16 residues in the CDR3. The ends lost 0 bases at V and 8 bases at J; junction bases unmatched: 7. The CDR3 bases that were read are TGTGCCAGCTCACCACCGGGGGACAGGGAGAAGGAAAAA. It yields the protein CASSPPGDREKEK. The complete CDR3 protein is CASSPPGDREKEKLFF. The entire variable domain, with the rest obtained from reference TRBV18 and TRBJ1-4, is as follows: NAGVMQNPRHLVRRRGQEARLRCSPMKGHSHVYWYRQLPEEGLKFMVYLQKENIIDESGMPKERFSAEFPKEGPSILRIQQVVRGDSAAYFCASSPPGDREKEKLFFGSGTQLSVL.

With regard to this clone: The CDR3 end lies 3 residues beyond the end of the read and is filled in from the germline J gene. The rearrangement uses TRBV7-3 and TRBJ2-5; perhaps TRBD2 as D (6 bases). Trimming cost V 2 bases and J 5 bases, with 18 bases left between them. Per the germline V gene, CDR1 is SGHTA and CDR2 is FQGTGA. This CDR3 region has 16 residues. CDR3 DNA (partial): TGTGCCAGCAGCTTAGGAGGGGCTGTAGGGTGGGAGACC. This codes for CASSLGGAVGWET. The full CDR3 sequence reads CASSLGGAVGWETQYF. The full variable domain, completed using reference TRBV7-3 and TRBJ2-5, is GAGVSQTPSNKVTEKGKYVELRCDPISGHTALYWYRQSLGQGPEFLIYFQGTGAADDSGLPNDRFFAVRPEGSVSTLKIQRTERGDSAVYLCASSLGGAVGWETQYFGPGTRLLVL.

With respect to this clone: The CDR3 extends 3 residues past the end of the read, so its final part is completed from the germline J gene. The chain links TRBV7-8 to TRBJ2-7, with 7 nucleotides matching TRBD1. CDR3 length: 15 residues. Germline CDR1 SGHVS, CDR2 FQNEAQ. Trimming at V came to 1 base and at J to 2 bases, leaving 5 bases not matched to a gene. The CDR3 sequence is CASSLGGTAAYEQYF. The sequenced CDR3 bases are TGTGCCAGCAGCTTAGGAGGGACAGCTGCCTACGAG.

This clone has just a few counts. The read terminates 3 residues before the CDR3 end, so the remaining end is supplied by the germline J gene. The rearrangement links TRBV5-1 to TRBJ2-7, with D possibly being TRBD1 (6 bases). This CDR3 is built from 16 residues. V lost 0 bases to trimming and J lost 2 bases, with 15 bases between them. Germline V gives CDR1 SGHRS, CDR2 YFSETQ. CDR3 bases read: TGCGCCAGCAGCTTGGGTCCAGGACAGATTACCTACGAG. This sequence encodes CASSLGPGQITYE. In full, the CDR3 is CASSLGPGQITYEQYF.